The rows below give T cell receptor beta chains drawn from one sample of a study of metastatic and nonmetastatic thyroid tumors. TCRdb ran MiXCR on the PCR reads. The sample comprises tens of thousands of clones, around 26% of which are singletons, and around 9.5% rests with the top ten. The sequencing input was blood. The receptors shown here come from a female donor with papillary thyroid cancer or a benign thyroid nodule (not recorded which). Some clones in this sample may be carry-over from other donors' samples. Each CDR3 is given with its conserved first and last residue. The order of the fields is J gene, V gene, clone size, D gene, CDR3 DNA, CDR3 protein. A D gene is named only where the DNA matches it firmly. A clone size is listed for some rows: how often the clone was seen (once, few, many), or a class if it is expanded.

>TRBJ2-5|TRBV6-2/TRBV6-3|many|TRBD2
TGTGCCAGCGGACTAGCGGAACAAGAGACCCAGTACTTC
CASGLAEQETQYF
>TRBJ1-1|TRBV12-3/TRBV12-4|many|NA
TGTGCCAGCAGGAAGACCGCCGTTGACACTGAAGCTTTCTTT
CASRKTAVDTEAFF
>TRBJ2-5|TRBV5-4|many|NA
TGTGCCAGCAGCTTGGATCGACAGAGTGGCCAGTACTTC
CASSLDRQSGQYF
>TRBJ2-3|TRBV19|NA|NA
TGTGCCATTAGTATTACTAGTATCCCAGATACGCAGTATTTT
CAISITSIPDTQYF
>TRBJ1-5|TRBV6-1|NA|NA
TGTGCCAGCAGTGAAGTAACTGGGCTCAATCAGCCCCAGCATTTT
CASSEVTGLNQPQHF
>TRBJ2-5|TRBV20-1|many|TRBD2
TGCAGTGCTAGAAAGCTAGCGGGGGACCAAGAGACCCAGTACTTC
CSARKLAGDQETQYF
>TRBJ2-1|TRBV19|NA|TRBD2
TGTGCCAGTAGTATAGGAAGCGGGAGGGCCTACGATGAGCAGTTCTTC
CASSIGSGRAYDEQFF
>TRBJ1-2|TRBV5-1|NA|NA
TGCGCCAGCAGCTTGGGGACAGCGAGTTATGGCTACACCTTC
CASSLGTASYGYTF
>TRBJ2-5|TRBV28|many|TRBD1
TGTGCCAGCAGGATACCGGGACAGGGCCAACCCCAGTACTTC
CASRIPGQGQPQYF
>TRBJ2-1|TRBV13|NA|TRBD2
TGTGCCAGCAGCCGGGGACTAGCGGTCTACTCCTACAATGAGCAGTTCTTC
CASSRGLAVYSYNEQFF
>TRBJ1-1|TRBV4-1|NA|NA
TGCGCCAGCAGCCAAGGTCAGGGATGGAACACTGAAGCTTTCTTT
CASSQGQGWNTEAFF
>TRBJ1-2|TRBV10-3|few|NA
TGTGCCATCAGCTGGACAGCTATACCCCTTTTCGGCTACACCTTC
CAISWTAIPLFGYTF
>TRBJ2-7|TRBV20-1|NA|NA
TGCAGTGCTAGAGCACCTGGACAGTACCTCTCCTACGAGCAGTACTTC
CSARAPGQYLSYEQYF
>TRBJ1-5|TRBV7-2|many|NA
TGTGCCAGCAGCCAAGGAGTCAATCAGCCCCAGCATTTT
CASSQGVNQPQHF
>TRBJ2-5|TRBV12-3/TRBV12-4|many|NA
TGTGCCAGCAAGTCTAGGGGACGGGGAGAGACCCAGTACTTC
CASKSRGRGETQYF
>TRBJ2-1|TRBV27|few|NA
TGTGCCAGCAGCCTGGGACCATCCCGGTACAATGAGCAGTTCTTC
CASSLGPSRYNEQFF